The clone carrying this T cell receptor beta chain was detected only a few times. Its antigen is not known. This record comes from a study of blood T cells in healthy people across ages. Study-level points and caveats: No conclusive comparison of naive versus antigen-experienced cells was possible with unsorted PBMCs.

Through a sample-barcoded 5' primer and a J-beta primer mix, a second PCR was run for roughly 6 to 12 cycles. TCRdb itself ran the 5' RACE reads through MiXCR, one entry per CDR3 protein. The table records 600,000 to 850,000 distinct CDR3 sequences, approximately 43% of them present only once. The CDR3 consists of 13 residues. PBMCs were isolated at a quantity of at least 6.5 million per sample. The chain couples TRBV12-3 or TRBV12-4 to TRBJ2-7; the match to TRBD1 covers 7 bases. The better agreement between TRBJ2-5 and the DNA end casts doubt on the J call. This TCR derives from a woman aged 55 to 70 in good health. Sequences were obtained from blood. The CDR3 protein is CASSRGQKETQYF. CDR3 in DNA: TGTGCCAGCAGTAGGGGACAGAAAGAGACCCAGTACTTC.